The subject of this entry is one TCR beta chain. Its antigen is currently unknown. The data belong to a study of T cell responses to AZD1222 COVID-19 vaccine. Assay: immunoSEQ multiplex PCR; the TCRdb copy retains only in-frame clones and omits some. The sample shows 130,000 or so clones, 91% of them seen only once. Overall study findings and caveats: Close to half of all spike-specific TCRs reportedly target regions of the variants that are unmutated. Repertoires were obtained solely post-peak T cell response. Rises in breadth and depth of Spike-specific TCRs came after two AZD1222 doses. It should be noted that donors were predominantly white British and more often female, and clonal diversity was possibly underestimated.

The CDR3 extends over 15 amino acids. The V gene's germline CDR1 is MNHEY and CDR2 SMNVEV (reference sequence). Trimming left V 0 bases short and J 4 bases short, with 12 bases between. The sample consisted of peripheral blood, taken 28 days after the second AZD1222 dose. The gene calls are TRBV27 and TRBJ1-1; D is perhaps TRBD1 (6 bases). This sequence originates from an adult who received the AZD1222 COVID-19 vaccine. CDR3 sequence: CASSLSLSGATEAFF. CDR3 sequence (DNA): TGTGCCAGCAGTTTATCGCTGTCAGGGGCCACTGAAGCTTTCTTT.